The present T cell receptor beta chain was sequenced within a study of identical twins. Study conclusions and caveats: The authors noted that invariant MAIT and iNKT cells could partly confound zero-insertion analyses.

The germline V gene encodes CDR1 DFQATT and CDR2 SNEGSKA (reference sequence). V dropped 6 bases and J dropped 6 bases, with 13 bases sitting between them. This CDR3 region has 12 residues. In regard to this clonotype: The target antigen is unknown.

TCRdb processed the 5' RACE reads anew with MiXCR; each CDR3 protein has one entry. Of 450,000 or so distinct CDR3 sequences in the sample, 14% were seen once. These data also formed part of another study, on yellow fever vaccine responses in identical twins.

The specimen was CD4+ T cells sorted from blood. The receptor was derived from a woman aged 18 to 35 in good health. V usage is TRBV20-1 and J usage is TRBJ2-3; TRBD1 might be the D (5 bases). CDR3 residues: CSAIIQADTQYF. DNA of the CDR3: TGCAGTGCCATTATACAGGCCGATACGCAGTATTTT.